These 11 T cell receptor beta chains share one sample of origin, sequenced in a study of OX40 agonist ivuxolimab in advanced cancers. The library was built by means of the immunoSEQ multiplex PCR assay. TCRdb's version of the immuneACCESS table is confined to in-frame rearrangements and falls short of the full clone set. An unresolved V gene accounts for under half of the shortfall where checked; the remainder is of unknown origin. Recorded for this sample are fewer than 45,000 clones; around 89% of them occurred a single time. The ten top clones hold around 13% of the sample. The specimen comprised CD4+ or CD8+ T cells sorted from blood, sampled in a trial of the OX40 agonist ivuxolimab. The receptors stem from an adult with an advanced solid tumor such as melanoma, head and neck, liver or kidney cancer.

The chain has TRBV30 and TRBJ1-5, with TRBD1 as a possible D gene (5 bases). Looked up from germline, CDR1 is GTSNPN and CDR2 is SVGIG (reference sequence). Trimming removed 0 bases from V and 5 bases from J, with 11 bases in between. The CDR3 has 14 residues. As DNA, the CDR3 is TGTGCCTGGAGTGTAGGAGGGGCGCATCAGCCCCAGCATTTT. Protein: CAWSVGGAHQPQHF.

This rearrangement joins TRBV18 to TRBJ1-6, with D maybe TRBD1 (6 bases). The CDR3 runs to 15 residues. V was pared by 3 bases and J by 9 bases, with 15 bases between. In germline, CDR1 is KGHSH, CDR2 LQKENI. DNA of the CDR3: TGTGCCAGCTCACCCGGCGCAGGGGATTTTTCACCCCTCCACTTT. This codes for CASSPGAGDFSPLHF.

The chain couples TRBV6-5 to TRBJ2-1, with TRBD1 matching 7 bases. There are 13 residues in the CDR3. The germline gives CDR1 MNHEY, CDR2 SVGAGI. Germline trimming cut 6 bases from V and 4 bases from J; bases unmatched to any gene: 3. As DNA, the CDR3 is TGTGCCAGCAGCCCCAGGGGGTACAATGAGCAGTTCTTC. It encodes CASSPRGYNEQFF.

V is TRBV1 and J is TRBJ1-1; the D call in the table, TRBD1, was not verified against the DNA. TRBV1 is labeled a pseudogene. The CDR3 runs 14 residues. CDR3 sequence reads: CTSSRTGVNTEAFF. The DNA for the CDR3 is TGCACCAGCAGCCGGACAGGGGTGAACACTGAAGCTTTCTTT.

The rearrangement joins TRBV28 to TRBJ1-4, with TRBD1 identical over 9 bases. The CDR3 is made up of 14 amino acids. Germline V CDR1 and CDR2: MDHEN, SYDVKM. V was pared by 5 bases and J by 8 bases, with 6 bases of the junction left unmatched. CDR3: CASSRDRAGEKLFF. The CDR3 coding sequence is TGTGCCAGCAGTCGGGACAGGGCTGGCGAAAAACTGTTTTTT. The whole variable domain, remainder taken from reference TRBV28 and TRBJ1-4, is DVKVTQSSRYLVKRTGEKVFLECVQDMDHENMFWYRQDPGLGLRLIYFSYDVKMKEKGDIPEGYSVSREKKERFSLILESASTNQTSMYLCASSRDRAGEKLFFGSGTQLSVL.

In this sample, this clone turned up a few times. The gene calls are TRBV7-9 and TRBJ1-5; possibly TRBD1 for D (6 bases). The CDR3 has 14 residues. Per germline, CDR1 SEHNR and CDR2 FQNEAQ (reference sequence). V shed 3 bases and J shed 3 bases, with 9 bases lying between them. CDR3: CASSFTGNNQPQHF. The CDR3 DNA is TGTGCCAGCAGCTTTACAGGGAACAATCAGCCCCAGCATTTT.

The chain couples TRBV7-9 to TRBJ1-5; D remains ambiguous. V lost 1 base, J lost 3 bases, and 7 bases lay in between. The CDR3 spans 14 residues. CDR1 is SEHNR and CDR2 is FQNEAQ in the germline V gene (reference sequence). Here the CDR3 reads CASSLGATNQPQHF. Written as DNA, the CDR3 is TGTGCCAGCAGCTTAGGAGCGACCAATCAGCCCCAGCATTTT.

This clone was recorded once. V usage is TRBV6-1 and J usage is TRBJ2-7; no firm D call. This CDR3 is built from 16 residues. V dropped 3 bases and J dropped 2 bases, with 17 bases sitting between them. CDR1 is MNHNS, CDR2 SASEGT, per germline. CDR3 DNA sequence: TGTGCCAGCAGTGAGCTGCCGGTAGGGTTCACCTACGAGCAGTACTTC. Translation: CASSELPVGFTYEQYF.

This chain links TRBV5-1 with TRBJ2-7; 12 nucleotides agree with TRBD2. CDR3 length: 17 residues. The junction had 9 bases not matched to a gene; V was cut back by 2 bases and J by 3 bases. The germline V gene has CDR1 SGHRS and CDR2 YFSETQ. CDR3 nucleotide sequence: TGCGCCAGCAGCTTTCGACTAGCGGGGGACCGGCACTACGAGCAGTACTTC. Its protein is CASSFRLAGDRHYEQYF. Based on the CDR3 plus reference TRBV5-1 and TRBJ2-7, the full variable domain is KAGVTQTPRYLIKTRGQQVTLSCSPISGHRSVSWYQQTPGQGLQFLFEYFSETQRNKGNFPGRFSGRQFSNSRSEMNVSTLELGDSALYLCASSFRLAGDRHYEQYFGPGTRLTVT.

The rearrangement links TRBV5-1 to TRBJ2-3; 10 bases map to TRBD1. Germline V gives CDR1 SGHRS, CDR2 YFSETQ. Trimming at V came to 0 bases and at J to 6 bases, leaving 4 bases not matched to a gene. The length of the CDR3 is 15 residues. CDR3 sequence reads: CASSLEGQGSDTQYF. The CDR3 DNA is TGCGCCAGCAGCTTGGAGGGACAGGGGTCGGATACGCAGTATTTT.

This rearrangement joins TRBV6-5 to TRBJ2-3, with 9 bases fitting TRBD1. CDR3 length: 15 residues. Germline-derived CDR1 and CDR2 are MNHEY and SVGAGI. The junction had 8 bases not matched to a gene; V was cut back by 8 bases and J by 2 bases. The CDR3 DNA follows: TGTGCCAGCGGGGACAGGGTGATTTACACAGATACGCAGTATTTT. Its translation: CASGDRVIYTDTQYF.